This T cell receptor (beta chain) was captured by sequencing in a study of regulatory T cells in long-lasting Graves disease. Study-wide context: By definition, persistent Graves' disease involved antithyroid drugs for over 5 years alongside positive TSH receptor antibodies.

Time point: persistent/refractory GD, antithyroid drugs over 5 years with positive TRAb. After RNA was extracted from PBMCs, the TCR library was made from it. Diagnosing Graves' disease relied on the American Thyroid Association guidelines. The patients were drawn from one endocrinology department in Xi'an, China. This CDR3 has 14 residues. The germline V and J ends were trimmed by 6 bases and 7 bases, with 16 bases remaining between them. Looked up from germline, CDR1 is MNHNS and CDR2 is SASEGT. Construction of TCR beta libraries relied on iRepertoire HTBI primers and on Arm-PCR targeting CDR3 regions. TCRdb processed the multiplex PCR reads anew with MiXCR; each CDR3 protein has one entry. The table lists roughly 500,000 distinct CDR3 sequences, around a fifth of them singletons, with over 10% in the top ten.

This sample comprised peripheral blood mononuclear cells (PBMCs), obtained when the disease was refractory, from a patient treated with antithyroid drugs. This clonotype originated in a female donor with Graves disease. The J gene is TRBJ1-5, the V gene TRBV6-1; the D gene is possibly TRBD1 (6 bases). CDR3 in amino acids: CASSSLGAEQPQHF. CDR3 nucleotides: TGTGCCAGCAGCTCCTTGGGGGCGGAACAGCCCCAGCATTTT.